These 8 T cell receptor beta chains originate from one sample sequenced in a study of cytomegalovirus exposure and HLA in healthy donors. Primers included in the PCR were 60 Vbeta and 13 Jbeta primers. TCRdb keeps only in-frame clones here, not all; method: immunoSEQ multiplex PCR. The sample records about 94,000 clones, roughly 80% being singletons. Source material: PBMCs. These receptors all stem from a woman aged 55-69 years in good health and CMV-seronegative.

The rearrangement uses TRBV5-1 and TRBJ2-5; TRBD1 matches at 9 bases. Germline V gives CDR1 SGHRS, CDR2 YFSETQ. The CDR3 covers 14 residues. V lost 2 bases to trimming and J lost 4 bases; unmatched junction nucleotides: 3. CDR3 DNA sequence: TGCGCCAGCAGCTTTGGGACAGGGTCAGAGACCCAGTACTTC. This sequence encodes CASSFGTGSETQYF.

The J gene is TRBJ2-7, the V gene TRBV7-9; tentatively, D is TRBD1 (6 bases). This CDR3 has 15 residues. Germline-derived CDR1 and CDR2 are SEHNR and FQNEAQ (reference sequence). The ends were cut back, 0 bases at V and 1 base at J, with 10 bases in the middle. CDR3 sequence (DNA): TGTGCCAGCAGCTTAGCCGAGACAGGTTCCTACGAGCAGTACTTC. It encodes CASSLAETGSYEQYF.

This chain links TRBV2 with TRBJ2-1, with TRBD2 identical over 12 bases. There are 16 residues in the CDR3. Trimming took 3 bases from V and 7 from J; bases not matched to a gene: 7. Germline CDR1 reads SNHLY; CDR2 reads FYNNEI. CDR3: CASSDRLAGAGNEQFF. In DNA, the CDR3 is TGTGCCAGCAGTGACCGACTAGCGGGAGCGGGGAATGAGCAGTTCTTC.

This clone was found once. The chain is built from TRBV30 and TRBJ2-7, with TRBD2 matching over 7 bases. V lost 3 bases, J lost 4 bases, and 12 bases stayed unmatched. The CDR3 covers 15 residues. Per the germline V gene, CDR1 is GTSNPN and CDR2 is SVGIG (reference sequence). CDR3 in DNA: TGTGCCTGGAGGAAGGAGAGCGGGGTAGGGTACGAGCAGTACTTC. Protein sequence: CAWRKESGVGYEQYF.

This clone was picked up a small number of times. The J gene is TRBJ1-1, the V gene TRBV5-1; 8 nucleotides line up with TRBD1. Germline-derived CDR1 and CDR2 are SGHRS and YFSETQ. The CDR3 is 15 amino acids. The J segment lost 2 bases and the V segment lost 3 bases, leaving 6 bases of the junction unmatched. The CDR3: CASSSVTGGNTEAFF. DNA of the CDR3: TGCGCCAGCAGCTCCGTAACAGGGGGAAACACTGAAGCTTTCTTT.

The chain employs TRBV19 and TRBJ1-5, with a weak D call TRBD1 (5 bases). Germline assignment: CDR1 LNHDA and CDR2 SQIVND (reference sequence). The CDR3 runs 15 residues. The germline V and J ends were trimmed by 3 bases and 4 bases, with 13 bases remaining between them. CDR3 sequence: CASSIGGYRNQPQHF. Written as DNA, the CDR3 is TGTGCCAGTAGTATCGGGGGTTACCGTAATCAGCCCCAGCATTTT.

The chain joins TRBV9 to TRBJ1-3, with D unresolved. The CDR3 length is 13 residues. V was trimmed by 3 bases and J by 0 bases, leaving 4 bases between them. Germline V lookup: CDR1 SGDLS, CDR2 YYNGEE. The DNA for the CDR3 is TGTGCCAGCAGCGCCTCCTCTGGAAACACCATATATTTT. Translation gives CASSASSGNTIYF.

For this clone: A read error may account for a junction end that differs from germline. The chain recombines TRBV15 with TRBJ2-7; 10 positions agree with TRBD1. Germline loops: CDR1 LNHNV, CDR2 YYDKDF (reference sequence). This CDR3 comprises 13 residues. The CDR3 is CATSRDRAGQGDF. The CDR3 bases are TGTGCCACCAGCAGAGATAGGGCAGGACAGGGGGACTTC.